This entry concerns a single TCR beta chain. Its specificity is unknown. Sequenced by immunoSEQ multiplex PCR; TCRdb stores in-frame clones only, minus some. The repertoire consists of 200,000 to 250,000 clones, with 85% to 95% occurring once and the leading ten covering roughly 1%. Trimming at V came to 3 bases and at J to 2 bases, leaving 2 bases not matched to a gene. CDR1 and CDR2 from the germline V gene are MNHEY and SVGAGI. This CDR3 has 15 residues. The source of the sample is a study of T cell responses to AZD1222 COVID-19 vaccine. Study results and caveats: Most donors were white British and more were female, and clonal diversity was possibly underestimated.

The chain links TRBV6-5 to TRBJ1-2, with 11 bases that match TRBD1. The origin of this receptor is an adult in good health. The sample was peripheral blood, taken on day 0 of MenACWY control vaccination. CDR3 sequence (DNA): TGTGCCAGCAGTTATCGGGACAGGGGGAACTATGGCTACACCTTC. It specifies CASSYRDRGNYGYTF.